What follows are 24 T cell receptor beta chains derived from one specimen sequenced in a study of blood T cells in healthy people across ages (dated by TCRdb to 2015 to 2017). Libraries came from 5' RACE. These reads were obtained on an Illumina HiSeq 2500. A second PCR of 7 to 11 cycles was run with a J-beta primer mix and a sample-barcoded 5' primer. TCRdb itself trimmed the public reads at Q25 with fastp, ran MiXCR and retained productive beta chains. Each record represents a unique CDR3 protein, reported with the most common genes and DNA among its rows. Counted in this sample were hundreds of thousands of distinct CDR3 sequences; 25% to 30% of them appeared once. In total, the top ten clones hold more than 15% of the sample. Sequenced material: blood. The origin of the receptors is a woman of 80 years or more in good health.

This clonotype has at least ten counts. The CDR3 sequence is CASSYSNGKGETQYF. The CDR3 bases are TGTGCCAGCAGTTACTCGAACGGGAAAGGGGAGACCCAGTACTTC. The genes are TRBV6-6 and TRBJ2-5, with D perhaps matching TRBD2 (5 bases). Germline V gene data show CDR1 as MNHNY and CDR2 as SVGAGI (reference sequence). The CDR3 has 15 residues. V was cut by 0 bases and J by 5 bases, with 13 bases left in between.

The table lists this clonotype with many counts. The V call is TRBV20-1, the J call TRBJ1-6, with D unresolved. The germline V gene has CDR1 DFQATT and CDR2 SNEGSKA (reference sequence). Trimming removed 0 bases from V and 0 bases from J, with 12 bases in between. The CDR3 length is 17 residues. The CDR3 reads CSARDRAESSYNSPLHF. The CDR3 DNA sequence: TGCAGTGCTAGAGATCGGGCAGAAAGCTCCTATAATTCACCCCTCCACTTT.

This clonotype came up a few times. The V gene is TRBV7-6, the J gene TRBJ1-3; D unclear. With 1 base removed from V and 2 bases from J, the gap between germline ends came to 18 bases. The CDR3 is 18 residues long. Germline values: CDR1 SGHVS, CDR2 FNYEAQ. This CDR3 reads CASSLVVPAIATGNTIYF. The CDR3 nucleotides read TGTGCCAGCAGCTTAGTGGTTCCCGCGATAGCCACTGGAAACACCATATATTTT.

Concerning this clonotype itself: The junction differs from germline at one of its ends, possibly a read error. The chain uses TRBV12-3 or TRBV12-4 and TRBJ2-7; D possibly uses TRBD1 or TRBD2 (5 bases each). The CDR3 length is 15 residues. The CDR3 DNA sequence: TGTACCAGCAGTCCATCGGGACGTCTCTCCTACGAGCAGTACTTC. It specifies CTSSPSGRLSYEQYF.

The chain has TRBV7-8 and TRBJ1-1; D may be TRBD1 (5 bases). V lost 6 bases, J lost 2 bases, and 13 bases lay in between. The CDR3 loop spans 14 amino acids. The V gene's germline CDR1 is SGHVS and CDR2 FQNEAQ. In nucleotides, the CDR3 is TGTGCCAGCAGGGGTGGGGGACGAAACACTGAAGCTTTCTTT. Translation gives CASRGGGRNTEAFF.

The gene calls are TRBV7-2 and TRBJ2-3; D not resolved. Germline CDR1 is SGHTA and CDR2 is FQGNSA. The CDR3 contains 12 residues. Deletions cut 4 bases from V and 4 bases from J, with 6 bases between. The CDR3 here is CASSSVADTQYF. CDR3 in DNA: TGTGCCAGCAGCTCGGTTGCAGATACGCAGTATTTT.

The V and J genes are TRBV7-2 and TRBJ2-5, with 9 bases matching TRBD2. CDR3 length equals 15 residues. Germline CDR1 and CDR2: SGHTA and FQGNSA. V trimming: 3 bases; J trimming: 5 bases; junction bases outside the gene matches: 7. CDR3 in amino acids: CASSFGGGDYETQYF. The CDR3 nucleotides read TGTGCCAGCAGCTTTGGCGGGGGGGATTATGAGACCCAGTACTTC. Based on the CDR3 plus reference TRBV7-2 and TRBJ2-5, the full variable domain is GAGVSQSPSNKVTEKGKDVELRCDPISGHTALYWYRQSLGQGLEFLIYFQGNSAPDKSGLPSDRFSAERTGGSVSTLTIQRTQQEDSAVYLCASSFGGGDYETQYFGPGTRLLVL.

This clonotype was picked up a small number of times. A clone one base away is much larger, so this may be a read error. J is TRBJ2-5 and V is TRBV24-1; no definite D call. Germline CDR1 is KGHDR and CDR2 is SFDVKD. The CDR3 is made up of 14 amino acids. The CDR3 nucleotides are TGTGCCACCAGGGATTATGGGCGATCGGAGACCCAGTACTTC. Translating it yields CATRDYGRSETQYF.

The V gene is TRBV7-7, the J gene TRBJ1-4; 9 bases map to TRBD1. The V gene end was trimmed by 6 bases and the J gene end by 0 bases; junction bases not matched to a gene: 17. There are 20 residues in the CDR3. Germline loops: CDR1 SSHAT, CDR2 FNYEAQ (reference sequence). CDR3 bases: TGTGCCAGCAGGGCCGCCACGGACAGGGGACAAGTTGCAACTAATGAAAAACTGTTTTTT. Its protein is CASRAATDRGQVATNEKLFF.

The sample holds a few counts of this clonotype. This chain joins TRBV28 and TRBJ1-1; TRBD1 is a possible D gene (5 bases). The CDR3 is 15 residues long. The V end lost 7 bases, the J end lost 5 bases, and 20 bases lay between the germline ends. In germline, CDR1 is MDHEN, CDR2 SYDVKM. CDR3 region: CASIPRGLGDTEAFF. The CDR3 DNA sequence: TGTGCCAGCATACCGAGGGGTCTGGGGGATACTGAAGCTTTCTTT.

The chain uses TRBV5-4 and TRBJ1-1, with 8 bases aligning to TRBD1. This CDR3 is 17 amino acids long. Per germline, CDR1 SGHNT and CDR2 YYREEE (reference sequence). After removal of 3 bases from V and 5 bases from J, the junction contained 15 bases not matched to a gene. The CDR3 nucleotides read TGTGCCAGCAGCTCTGGGACAGGCCTCGCCTTCATGACTGAAGCTTTCTTT. This encodes CASSSGTGLAFMTEAFF.

This clonotype has at least ten counts. The chain has TRBV4-3 and TRBJ2-5; no definite D call. The V gene's germline CDR1 is LGHNA and CDR2 YSLEER. This CDR3 is built from 15 residues. V dropped 0 bases and J dropped 2 bases, with 10 bases sitting between them. CDR3 protein: CASSQDLGVQETQYF. Written as DNA, the CDR3 is TGCGCCAGCAGCCAAGATCTTGGCGTACAAGAGACCCAGTACTTC.

This clonotype has a count of ten or more. The chain combines TRBV5-1 with TRBJ2-7; D is unclear. The CDR3 has 14 residues. Between the trimmed V and J ends, which lost 1 base and 3 bases, there was a span of 11 bases. Germline V gives CDR1 SGHRS, CDR2 YFSETQ. The CDR3 region is CASSLSQPYYEQYF. CDR3 bases: TGCGCCAGCAGCTTGTCCCAGCCATACTACGAGCAGTACTTC. Filled out from reference TRBV5-1 and TRBJ2-7, the complete variable domain reads KAGVTQTPRYLIKTRGQQVTLSCSPISGHRSVSWYQQTPGQGLQFLFEYFSETQRNKGNFPGRFSGRQFSNSRSEMNVSTLELGDSALYLCASSLSQPYYEQYFGPGTRLTVT.

This clonotype was seen ten or more times. V usage is TRBV18 and J usage is TRBJ2-7; tentative D call: TRBD1 (5 bases). This CDR3 contains 13 residues. V was trimmed by 1 base and J by 6 bases, leaving 10 bases between them. The germline CDR1 and CDR2 sequences are KGHSH and LQKENI. CDR3 coding DNA: TGTGCCAGCTCACCACAACAGGATGGCGAGCAGTACTTC. Translating gives CASSPQQDGEQYF.

Concerning this clonotype itself: At one boundary the junction diverges from the germline segment, which might be a read error. The CDR3 DNA reads TGTGCCAACAGTCGGGGAGGGCGTAGCACTGAAGCTTTCTTT. This gives the protein CANSRGGRSTEAFF. The rearrangement uses TRBV6-5 and TRBJ1-1; no clear D. Looked up from germline, CDR1 is MNHEY and CDR2 is SVGAGI. This CDR3 has 14 amino acids.

A few counts support this clonotype. V and J are TRBV15 and TRBJ2-1; TRBD2 agrees at 7 bases. Germline V gene data show CDR1 as LNHNV and CDR2 as YYDKDF (reference sequence). The CDR3 runs 15 residues. J gave up 4 bases and V 1 base, and 4 bases lay outside the gene matches. The DNA of the CDR3 is TGTGCCACCAGCAGAGGCGGGGGAGTTTACAATGAGCAGTTCTTC. It specifies CATSRGGGVYNEQFF.

The V call is TRBV5-1, the J call TRBJ2-1; D might be TRBD1 (7 bases). The J call may be faulty, since TRBJ2-7 better matches the DNA end. The CDR3 sequence is 17 residues long. Germline assignment: CDR1 SGHRS and CDR2 YFSETQ. The CDR3 reads CASSFGGGTATYNEQYF. The CDR3 DNA sequence: TGCGCCAGCAGCTTCGGTGGCGGGACAGCCACCTACAATGAGCAGTACTTC.

This clonotype was seen at least ten times. This rearrangement joins TRBV7-2 to TRBJ2-1, with D hard to call. V lost 1 base to trimming and J lost 4 bases, with 14 bases between them. CDR1 is SGHTA and CDR2 is FQGNSA in the germline V gene. The CDR3 loop spans 16 amino acids. The CDR3 region has the DNA TGTGCCAGCAGCTTAGGAGCCTCCTCCACGTACAATGAGCAGTTCTTC. This translates into CASSLGASSTYNEQFF.

J is TRBJ2-5 and V is TRBV28, with D maybe TRBD2 (7 bases). CDR1 and CDR2 (germline): MDHEN, SYDVKM. Trimming took off 7 bases at V and 1 base at J, with 16 bases between the two ends. The CDR3 loop spans 15 amino acids. CDR3 in amino acids: CASIHPGGFQETQYF. CDR3 sequence (DNA): TGTGCCAGCATCCACCCGGGGGGCTTCCAAGAGACCCAGTACTTC.

A word on this clonotype: A much larger clone lies one base from this, so it may be a read error. This sequence joins TRBV29-1 and TRBJ1-1, with D hard to call. The CDR3 runs to 12 residues. V was pared by 8 bases and J by 4 bases, with 14 bases between. Looked up from germline, CDR1 is SQVTM and CDR2 is ANQGSEA. The CDR3 spells CSSWEVSTEAFF. The DNA for the CDR3 is TGCAGCAGCTGGGAGGTGAGCACTGAAGCTTTCTTT.

The sample holds many counts of this clonotype. The chain employs TRBV4-1 and TRBJ1-1, with a weak D call TRBD1 (6 bases). Germline V gene lookup returns CDR1 MGHRA and CDR2 YSYEKL. V shed 2 bases and J shed 3 bases, with 13 bases lying between them. The CDR3 totals 15 residues. CDR3 in DNA: TGCGCCAGCAGCCAAAAGGCGGACAGCTACACTGAAGCTTTCTTT. This encodes CASSQKADSYTEAFF.

This clonotype has ten or more counts. At one of its ends the junction is not consistent with the germline gene, which may arise from a read error. The chain uses TRBV5-1 and TRBJ2-5; D possibly uses TRBD1 or TRBD2 (5 bases each). In germline, CDR1 is SGHRS, CDR2 YFSETQ. The CDR3 covers 15 residues. In DNA, the CDR3 is TGTGCCAGCAGCTTAGCCGGGACGGGGCAAGAGACCCAGTACTTC. Protein: CASSLAGTGQETQYF. The full variable domain, completed using reference TRBV5-1 and TRBJ2-5, is KAGVTQTPRYLIKTRGQQVTLSCSPISGHRSVSWYQQTPGQGLQFLFEYFSETQRNKGNFPGRFSGRQFSNSRSEMNVSTLELGDSALYLCASSLAGTGQETQYFGPGTRLLVL.

This clonotype occurred many times. The J gene is TRBJ2-7, the V gene TRBV6-1, with D uncertain. V was clipped by 0 bases and J by 2 bases, with 8 bases between them. This CDR3 is 14 amino acids long. Germline lookup yields CDR1 MNHNS and CDR2 SASEGT. The chain's CDR3 is CASSEAPGAYEQYF. In DNA form, the CDR3 reads TGTGCCAGCAGTGAAGCGCCTGGGGCCTACGAGCAGTACTTC.

This clonotype qualifies as medium-sized. This chain links TRBV11-2 with TRBJ2-7, with D perhaps matching TRBD1 (5 bases). CDR1 SGHAT and CDR2 FQNNGV come from the germline V gene. CDR3 size: 15 residues. Trimming pared 5 bases from V and 4 bases from J, leaving 18 bases between. CDR3 sequence: CASSPQVPRFYEQYF. The CDR3 DNA is TGTGCCAGCAGCCCACAGGTTCCCCGGTTTTACGAGCAGTACTTC.